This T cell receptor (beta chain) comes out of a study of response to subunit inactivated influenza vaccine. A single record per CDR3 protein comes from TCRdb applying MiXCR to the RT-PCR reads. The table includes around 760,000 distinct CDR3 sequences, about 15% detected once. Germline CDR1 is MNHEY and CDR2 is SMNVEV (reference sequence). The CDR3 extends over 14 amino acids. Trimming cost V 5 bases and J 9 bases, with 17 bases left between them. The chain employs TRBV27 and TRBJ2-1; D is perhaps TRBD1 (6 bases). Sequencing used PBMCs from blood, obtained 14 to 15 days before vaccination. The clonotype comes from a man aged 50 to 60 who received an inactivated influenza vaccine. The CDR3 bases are TGTGCCAGCAGTCAGGGGCTTTCATTCGGTGAGCAGTTCTTC. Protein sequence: CASSQGLSFGEQFF.